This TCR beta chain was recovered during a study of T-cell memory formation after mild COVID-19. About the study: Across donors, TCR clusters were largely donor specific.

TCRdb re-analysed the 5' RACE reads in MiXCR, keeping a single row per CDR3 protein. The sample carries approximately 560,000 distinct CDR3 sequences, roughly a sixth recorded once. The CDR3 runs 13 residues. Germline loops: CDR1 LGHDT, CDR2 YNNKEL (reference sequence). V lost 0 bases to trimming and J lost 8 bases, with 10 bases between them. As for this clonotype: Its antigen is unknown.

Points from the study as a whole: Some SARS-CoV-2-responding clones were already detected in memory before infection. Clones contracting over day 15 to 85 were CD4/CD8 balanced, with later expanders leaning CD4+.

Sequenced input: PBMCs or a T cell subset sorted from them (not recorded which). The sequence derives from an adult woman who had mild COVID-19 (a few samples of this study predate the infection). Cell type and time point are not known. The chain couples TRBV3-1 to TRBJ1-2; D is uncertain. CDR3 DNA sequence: TGTGCCAGCAGCCAAGATCCAGGAGCCGGCTACACCTTC. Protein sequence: CASSQDPGAGYTF.